This entry features one T cell receptor beta chain sequence. Its specificity is not known. This entry belongs to a study of T cells in Graves' hyperthyroidism and ophthalmopathy. Findings and caveats of the study: Most expanded thyroid clonotypes above 0.001 recurred in blood.

Reasons for excluding patients were uncontrolled infection, other autoimmune disease, pregnancy or lactation. Diagnoses rested on clinical symptoms, serum thyroxine and TRAb, thyroid ultrasound and orbital computed tomography. Template material for amplifying TCR beta CDR3 regions consisted of RNA transcripts. The TCR CDR3 was amplified in a first-round RT-PCR using the HTBI primer set. Each CDR3 protein is one row after TCRdb ran MiXCR on the multiplex PCR reads. Of about 660,000 distinct CDR3 sequences in the sample, 45% are singletons; the top ten hold less than 9%. The CDR3 extends over 14 amino acids. Trimming removed 6 bases from V and 3 bases from J, with 11 bases in between. The germline CDR1 and CDR2 sequences are MNHNS and SASEGT.

The sequence was obtained from an adult man with Graves' disease, either hyperthyroidism or ophthalmopathy (not recorded which). The chain uses TRBV6-1 and TRBJ1-4; D is undetermined. The sample was peripheral blood or thyroid tissue (not recorded which). The CDR3 DNA sequence: TGTGCCAGCAGGGTTGTAGGCTCTAATGAAAAACTGTTTTTT. Its translation is CASRVVGSNEKLFF.